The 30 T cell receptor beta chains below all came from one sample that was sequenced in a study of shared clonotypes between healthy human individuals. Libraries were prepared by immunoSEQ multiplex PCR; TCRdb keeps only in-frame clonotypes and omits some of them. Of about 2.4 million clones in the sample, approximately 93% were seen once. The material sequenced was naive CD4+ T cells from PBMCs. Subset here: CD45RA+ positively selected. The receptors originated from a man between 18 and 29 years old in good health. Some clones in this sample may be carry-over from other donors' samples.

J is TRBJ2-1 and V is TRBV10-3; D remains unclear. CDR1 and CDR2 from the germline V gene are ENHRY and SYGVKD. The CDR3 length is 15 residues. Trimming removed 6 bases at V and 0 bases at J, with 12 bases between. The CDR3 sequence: CAIRTQDSSYNEQFF. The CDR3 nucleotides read TGTGCCATCAGGACCCAGGATAGCTCCTACAATGAGCAGTTCTTC.

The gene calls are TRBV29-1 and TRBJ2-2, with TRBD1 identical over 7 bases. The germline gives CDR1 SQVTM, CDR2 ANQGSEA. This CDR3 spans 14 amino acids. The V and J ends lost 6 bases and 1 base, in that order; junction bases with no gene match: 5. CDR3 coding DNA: TGCAGCGTGTCAGGGGGTTTGAACACCGGGGAGCTGTTTTTT. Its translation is CSVSGGLNTGELFF.

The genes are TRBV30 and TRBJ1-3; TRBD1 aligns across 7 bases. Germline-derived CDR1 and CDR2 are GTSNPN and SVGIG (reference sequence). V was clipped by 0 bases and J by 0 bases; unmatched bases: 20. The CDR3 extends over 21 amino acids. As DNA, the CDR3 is TGTGCCTGGAGTGTGCGTTTGGGATCATCGCGGGACAGAAGCTCTGGAAACACCATATATTTT. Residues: CAWSVRLGSSRDRSSGNTIYF.

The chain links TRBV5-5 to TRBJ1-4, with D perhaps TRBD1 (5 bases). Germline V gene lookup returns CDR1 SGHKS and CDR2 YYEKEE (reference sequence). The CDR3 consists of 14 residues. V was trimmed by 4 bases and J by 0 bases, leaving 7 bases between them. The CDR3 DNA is TGTGCCAGCAGCGTGGGGGCAACTAATGAAAAACTGTTTTTT. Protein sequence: CASSVGATNEKLFF.

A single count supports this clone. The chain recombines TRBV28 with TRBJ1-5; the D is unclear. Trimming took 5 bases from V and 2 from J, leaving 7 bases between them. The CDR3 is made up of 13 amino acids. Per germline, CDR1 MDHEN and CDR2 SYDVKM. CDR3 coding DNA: TGTGCCAGCAGTCGGTGGGGCAATCAGCCCCAGCATTTT. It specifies CASSRWGNQPQHF.

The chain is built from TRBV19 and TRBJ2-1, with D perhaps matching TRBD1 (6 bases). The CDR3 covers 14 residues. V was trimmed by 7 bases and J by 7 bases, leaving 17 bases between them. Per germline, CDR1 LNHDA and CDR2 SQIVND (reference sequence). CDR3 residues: CASTQKGRGNEQFF. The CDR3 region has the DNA TGTGCCAGTACTCAAAAGGGCAGGGGAAATGAGCAGTTCTTC.

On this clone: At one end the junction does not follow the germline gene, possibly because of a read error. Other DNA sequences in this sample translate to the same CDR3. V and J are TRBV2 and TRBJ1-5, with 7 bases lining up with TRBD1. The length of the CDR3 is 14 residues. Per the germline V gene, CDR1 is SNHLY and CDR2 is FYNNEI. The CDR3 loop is CASSGQAADQPQHF. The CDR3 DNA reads TGTGCCAGTAGTGGACAGGCGGCGGATCAGCCCCAGCATTTT.

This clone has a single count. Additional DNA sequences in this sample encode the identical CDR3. Here the CDR3 reads CASSSGLAGYNEQFF. CDR3 DNA: TGTGCCAGCAGCTCGGGACTAGCGGGGTACAATGAGCAGTTCTTC. This chain uses TRBV7-3 with TRBJ2-1, with 13 positions matching TRBD2. The V segment lost 4 bases and the J segment 4 bases; nucleotides outside the gene matches: 1. The CDR3 sequence is 15 residues long. The germline gives CDR1 SGHTA, CDR2 FQGTGA.

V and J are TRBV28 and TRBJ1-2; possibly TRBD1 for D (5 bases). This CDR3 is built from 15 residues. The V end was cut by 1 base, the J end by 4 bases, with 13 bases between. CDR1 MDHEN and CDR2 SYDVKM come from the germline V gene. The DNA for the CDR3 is TGTGCCAGCAGTTTATTTGGTCCAGGGAGCTATGGCTACACCTTC. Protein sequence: CASSLFGPGSYGYTF.

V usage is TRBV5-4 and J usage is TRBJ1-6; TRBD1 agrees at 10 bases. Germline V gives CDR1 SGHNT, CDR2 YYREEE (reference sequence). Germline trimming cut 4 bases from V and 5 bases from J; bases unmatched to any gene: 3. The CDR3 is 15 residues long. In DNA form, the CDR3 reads TGTGCCAGCAGCCCCGGACAGGGGGATAATTCACCCCTCCACTTT. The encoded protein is CASSPGQGDNSPLHF.

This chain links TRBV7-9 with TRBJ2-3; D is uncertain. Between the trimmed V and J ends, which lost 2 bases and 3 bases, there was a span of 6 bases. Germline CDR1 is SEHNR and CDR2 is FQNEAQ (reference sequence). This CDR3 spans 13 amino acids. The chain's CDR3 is CASSLISTDTQYF. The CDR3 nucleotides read TGTGCCAGCAGCTTAATCAGTACAGATACGCAGTATTTT.

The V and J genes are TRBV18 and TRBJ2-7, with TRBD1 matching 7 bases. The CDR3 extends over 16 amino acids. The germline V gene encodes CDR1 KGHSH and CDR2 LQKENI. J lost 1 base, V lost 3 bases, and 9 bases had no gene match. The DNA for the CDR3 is TGTGCCAGCTCACCTTTTTCCCCGGGACAGTCCTACGAGCAGTACTTC. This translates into CASSPFSPGQSYEQYF.

The CDR3 reads CASSYLGRNQPQHF. The CDR3 nucleotides are TGTGCCAGCAGTTACCTTGGGAGAAATCAGCCCCAGCATTTT. The rearrangement uses TRBV6-5 and TRBJ1-5, with D unclear. Between the trimmed V and J ends, which lost 2 bases and 4 bases, there was a span of 9 bases. Germline assignment: CDR1 MNHEY and CDR2 SVGAGI. The CDR3 is 14 amino acids.

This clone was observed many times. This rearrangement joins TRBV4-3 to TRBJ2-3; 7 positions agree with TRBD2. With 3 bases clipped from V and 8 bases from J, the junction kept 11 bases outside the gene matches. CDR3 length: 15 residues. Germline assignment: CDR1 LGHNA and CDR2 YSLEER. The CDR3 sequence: CASSQIPGGKATQYF. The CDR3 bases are TGCGCCAGCAGCCAGATACCCGGGGGGAAGGCTACGCAGTATTTT.

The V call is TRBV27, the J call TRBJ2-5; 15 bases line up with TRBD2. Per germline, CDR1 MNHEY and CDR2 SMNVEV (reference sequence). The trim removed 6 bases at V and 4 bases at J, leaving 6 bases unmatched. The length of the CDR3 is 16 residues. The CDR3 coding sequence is TGTGCCAGCAGCCTCCCGGGACTAGCGGGAGGAGAGACCCAGTACTTC. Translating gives CASSLPGLAGGETQYF.

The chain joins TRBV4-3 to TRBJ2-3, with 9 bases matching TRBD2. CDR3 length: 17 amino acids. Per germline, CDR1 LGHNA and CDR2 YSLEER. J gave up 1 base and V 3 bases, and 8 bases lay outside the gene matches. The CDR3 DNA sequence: TGCGCCAGCAGCCACGGATCGCGGACTAGCGGCACAGATACGCAGTATTTT. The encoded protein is CASSHGSRTSGTDTQYF.

The CDR3 region has the DNA TGCGCCAGCAGCCCCCGACTAGCGGGAGCCGTACAGACTAGCACAGATACGCAGTATTTT. Encoded protein: CASSPRLAGAVQTSTDTQYF. This chain connects TRBV5-1 to TRBJ2-3, with 12 bases fitting TRBD2. J gave up 0 bases and V 4 bases, and 15 bases lay outside the gene matches. CDR1 is SGHRS and CDR2 is YFSETQ in the germline V gene. CDR3 size: 20 residues.

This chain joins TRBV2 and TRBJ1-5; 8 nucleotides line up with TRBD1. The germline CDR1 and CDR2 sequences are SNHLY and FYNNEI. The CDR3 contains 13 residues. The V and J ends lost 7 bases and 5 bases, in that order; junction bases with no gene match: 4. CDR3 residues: CASKGTGYQPQHF. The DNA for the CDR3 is TGTGCCAGCAAAGGGACAGGCTATCAGCCCCAGCATTTT.

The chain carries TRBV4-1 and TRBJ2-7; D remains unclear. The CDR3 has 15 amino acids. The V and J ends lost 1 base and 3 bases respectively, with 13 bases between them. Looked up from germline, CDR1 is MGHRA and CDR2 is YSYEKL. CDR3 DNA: TGCGCCAGCAGCCAAGTAGCAGGTAGAAACTACGAGCAGTACTTC. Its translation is CASSQVAGRNYEQYF.

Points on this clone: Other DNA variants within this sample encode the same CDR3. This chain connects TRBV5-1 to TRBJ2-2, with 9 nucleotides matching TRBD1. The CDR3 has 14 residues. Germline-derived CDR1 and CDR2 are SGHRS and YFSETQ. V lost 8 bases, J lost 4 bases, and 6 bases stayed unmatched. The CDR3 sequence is CASSGQGTTGELFF. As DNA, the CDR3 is TGCGCCAGTTCAGGACAGGGGACCACCGGGGAGCTGTTTTTT. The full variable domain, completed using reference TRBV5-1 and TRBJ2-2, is KAGVTQTPRYLIKTRGQQVTLSCSPISGHRSVSWYQQTPGQGLQFLFEYFSETQRNKGNFPGRFSGRQFSNSRSEMNVSTLELGDSALYLCASSGQGTTGELFFGEGSRLTVL.

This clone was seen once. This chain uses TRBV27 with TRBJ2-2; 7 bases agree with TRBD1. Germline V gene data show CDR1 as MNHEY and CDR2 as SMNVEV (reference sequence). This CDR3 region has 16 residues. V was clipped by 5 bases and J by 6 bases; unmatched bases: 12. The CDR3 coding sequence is TGTGCCAGCAGTCGTCCCCCAGGGGGAGAAGCCGGGGAGCTGTTTTTT. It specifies CASSRPPGGEAGELFF.

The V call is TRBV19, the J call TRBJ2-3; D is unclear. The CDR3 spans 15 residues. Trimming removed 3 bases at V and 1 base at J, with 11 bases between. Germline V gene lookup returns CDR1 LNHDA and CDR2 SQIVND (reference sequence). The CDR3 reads CASSIAVLGTDTQYF. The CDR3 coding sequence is TGTGCCAGTAGTATCGCGGTTTTGGGCACAGATACGCAGTATTTT.

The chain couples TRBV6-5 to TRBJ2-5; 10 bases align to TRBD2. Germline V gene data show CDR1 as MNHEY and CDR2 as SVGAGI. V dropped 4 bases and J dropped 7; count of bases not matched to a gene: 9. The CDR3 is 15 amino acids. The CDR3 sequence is CASSSSPSGRGTQYF. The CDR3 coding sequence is TGTGCCAGCAGTTCCAGCCCCAGCGGGAGGGGGACCCAGTACTTC.

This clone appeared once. CDR3 residues: CASSPYRGREYNQPQHF. The CDR3 bases are TGTGCCAGCAGCCCTTACAGGGGTCGAGAGTACAATCAGCCCCAGCATTTT. The chain combines TRBV28 with TRBJ1-5; 7 positions match TRBD1. Germline V gene sequence: CDR1 MDHEN, CDR2 SYDVKM. The trim removed 6 bases at V and 3 bases at J, leaving 14 bases unmatched. This CDR3 is built from 17 residues.

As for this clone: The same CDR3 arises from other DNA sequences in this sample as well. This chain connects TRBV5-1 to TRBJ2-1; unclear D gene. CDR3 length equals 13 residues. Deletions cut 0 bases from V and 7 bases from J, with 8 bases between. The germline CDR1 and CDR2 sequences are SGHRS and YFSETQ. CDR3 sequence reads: CASSLVVSNEQFF. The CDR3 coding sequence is TGCGCCAGCAGCTTGGTCGTCAGTAATGAGCAGTTCTTC.

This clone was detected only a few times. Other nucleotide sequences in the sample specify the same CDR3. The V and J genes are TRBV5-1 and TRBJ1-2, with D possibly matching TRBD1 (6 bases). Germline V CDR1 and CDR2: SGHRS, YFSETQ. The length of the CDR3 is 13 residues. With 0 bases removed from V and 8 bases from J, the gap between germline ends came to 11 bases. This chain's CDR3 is CASSLAAGDGYTF. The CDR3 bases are TGCGCCAGCAGCTTGGCGGCAGGGGACGGCTACACCTTC.

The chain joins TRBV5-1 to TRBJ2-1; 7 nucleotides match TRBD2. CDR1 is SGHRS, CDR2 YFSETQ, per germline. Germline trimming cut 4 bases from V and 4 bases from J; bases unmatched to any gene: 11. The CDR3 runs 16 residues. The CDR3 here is CASSSPSGGWYNEQFF. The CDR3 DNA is TGCGCCAGCAGCAGCCCTAGCGGAGGTTGGTACAATGAGCAGTTCTTC.

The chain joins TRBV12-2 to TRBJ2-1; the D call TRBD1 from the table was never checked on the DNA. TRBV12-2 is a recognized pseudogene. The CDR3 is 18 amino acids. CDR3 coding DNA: TGTGCAAGTCGCTTCCTCTCTAGGGGAAAGGGATCCTACAATGAGCAGTTCTTC. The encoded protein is CASRFLSRGKGSYNEQFF.

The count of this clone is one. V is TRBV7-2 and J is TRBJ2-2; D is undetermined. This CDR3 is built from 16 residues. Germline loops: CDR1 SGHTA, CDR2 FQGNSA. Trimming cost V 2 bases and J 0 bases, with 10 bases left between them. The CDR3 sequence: CASSLFSQANTGELFF. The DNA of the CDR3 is TGTGCCAGCAGCTTATTCAGTCAAGCGAACACCGGGGAGCTGTTTTTT.

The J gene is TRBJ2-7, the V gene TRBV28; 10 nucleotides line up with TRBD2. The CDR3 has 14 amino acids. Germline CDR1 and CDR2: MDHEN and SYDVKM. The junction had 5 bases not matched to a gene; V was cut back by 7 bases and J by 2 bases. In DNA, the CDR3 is TGTGCCAGCACGGGACTAGCGTTACCCTACGAGCAGTACTTC. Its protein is CASTGLALPYEQYF.